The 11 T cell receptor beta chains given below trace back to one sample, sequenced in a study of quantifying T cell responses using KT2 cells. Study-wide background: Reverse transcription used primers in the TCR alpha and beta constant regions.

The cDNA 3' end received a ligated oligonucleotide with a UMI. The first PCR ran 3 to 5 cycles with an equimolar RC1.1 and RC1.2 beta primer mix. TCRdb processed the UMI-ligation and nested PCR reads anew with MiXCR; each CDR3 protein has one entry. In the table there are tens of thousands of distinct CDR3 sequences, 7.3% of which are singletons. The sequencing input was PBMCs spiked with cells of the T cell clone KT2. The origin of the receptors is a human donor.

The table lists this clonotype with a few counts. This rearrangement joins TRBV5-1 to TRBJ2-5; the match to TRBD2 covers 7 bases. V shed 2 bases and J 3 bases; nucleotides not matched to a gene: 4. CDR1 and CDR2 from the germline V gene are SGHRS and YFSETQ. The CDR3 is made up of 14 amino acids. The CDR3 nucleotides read TGCGCCAGCAGCTTAACTAGCGTGGAAGAGACCCAGTACTTC. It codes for CASSLTSVEETQYF.

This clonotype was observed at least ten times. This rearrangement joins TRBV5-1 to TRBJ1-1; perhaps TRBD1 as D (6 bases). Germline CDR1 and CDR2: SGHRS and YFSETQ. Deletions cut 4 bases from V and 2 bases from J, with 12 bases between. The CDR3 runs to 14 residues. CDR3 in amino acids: CASSPRQENTEAFF. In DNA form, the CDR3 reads TGCGCCAGCAGCCCAAGACAGGAAAACACTGAAGCTTTCTTT. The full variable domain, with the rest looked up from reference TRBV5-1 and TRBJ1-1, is KAGVTQTPRYLIKTRGQQVTLSCSPISGHRSVSWYQQTPGQGLQFLFEYFSETQRNKGNFPGRFSGRQFSNSRSEMNVSTLELGDSALYLCASSPRQENTEAFFGQGTRLTVV.

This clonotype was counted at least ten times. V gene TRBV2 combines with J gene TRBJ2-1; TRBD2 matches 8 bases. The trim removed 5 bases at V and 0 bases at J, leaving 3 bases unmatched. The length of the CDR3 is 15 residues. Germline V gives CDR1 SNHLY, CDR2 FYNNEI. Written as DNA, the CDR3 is TGTGCCAGCAGTTTTAGCGGGGCCTCCTACAATGAGCAGTTCTTC. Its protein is CASSFSGASYNEQFF.

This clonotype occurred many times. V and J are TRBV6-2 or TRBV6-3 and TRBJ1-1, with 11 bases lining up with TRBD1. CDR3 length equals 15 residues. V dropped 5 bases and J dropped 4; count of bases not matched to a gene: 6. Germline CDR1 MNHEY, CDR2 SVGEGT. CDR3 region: CASSDGTGGSTEAFF. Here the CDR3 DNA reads TGTGCCAGCAGTGACGGGACAGGGGGTTCCACTGAAGCTTTCTTT.

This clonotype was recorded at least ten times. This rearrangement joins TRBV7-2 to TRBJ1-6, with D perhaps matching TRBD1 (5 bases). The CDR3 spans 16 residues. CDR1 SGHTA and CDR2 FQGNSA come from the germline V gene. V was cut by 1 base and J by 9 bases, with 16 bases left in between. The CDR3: CASSLGGPGTGSPLHF. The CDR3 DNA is TGTGCCAGCAGCTTAGGTGGTCCAGGGACGGGTTCACCCCTCCACTTT.

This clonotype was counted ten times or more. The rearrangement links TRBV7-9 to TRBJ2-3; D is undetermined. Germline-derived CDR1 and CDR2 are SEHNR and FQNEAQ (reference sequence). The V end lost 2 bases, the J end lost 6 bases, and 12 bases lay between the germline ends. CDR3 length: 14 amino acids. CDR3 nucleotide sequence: TGTGCCAGCAGCTTACAGTACAGCGTGGATACGCAGTATTTT. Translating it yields CASSLQYSVDTQYF.

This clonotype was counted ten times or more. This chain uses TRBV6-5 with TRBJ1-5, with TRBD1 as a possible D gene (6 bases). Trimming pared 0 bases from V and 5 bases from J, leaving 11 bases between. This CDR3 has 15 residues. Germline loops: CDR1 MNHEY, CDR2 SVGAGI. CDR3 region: CASSYSGGADQPQHF. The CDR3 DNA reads TGTGCCAGCAGTTACTCGGGGGGGGCCGATCAGCCCCAGCATTTT.

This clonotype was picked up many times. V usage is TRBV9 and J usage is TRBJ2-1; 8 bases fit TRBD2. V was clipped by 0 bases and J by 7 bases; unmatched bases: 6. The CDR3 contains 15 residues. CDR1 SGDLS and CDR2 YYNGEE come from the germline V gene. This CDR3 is CASSVGSSGVNEQFF. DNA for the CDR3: TGTGCCAGCAGCGTAGGGAGTAGCGGGGTTAATGAGCAGTTCTTC. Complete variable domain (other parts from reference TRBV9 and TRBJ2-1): DSGVTQTPKHLITATGQRVTLRCSPRSGDLSVYWYQQSLDQGLQFLIQYYNGEERAKGNILERFSAQQFPDLHSELNLSSLELGDSALYFCASSVGSSGVNEQFFGPGTRLTVL.

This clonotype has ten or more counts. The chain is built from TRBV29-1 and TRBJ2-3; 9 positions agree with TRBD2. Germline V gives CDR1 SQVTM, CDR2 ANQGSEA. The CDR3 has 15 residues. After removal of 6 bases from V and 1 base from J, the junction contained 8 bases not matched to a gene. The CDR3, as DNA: TGCAGCGTCCCCGGAACTAGCGGGCGCACAGATACGCAGTATTTT. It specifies CSVPGTSGRTDTQYF.

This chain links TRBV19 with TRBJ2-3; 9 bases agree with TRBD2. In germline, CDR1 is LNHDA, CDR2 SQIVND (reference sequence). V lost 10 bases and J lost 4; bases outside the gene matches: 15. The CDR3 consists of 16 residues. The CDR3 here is CATSPLSGGTPDTQYF. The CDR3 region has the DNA TGTGCCACAAGCCCTCTTAGCGGGGGAACCCCAGATACGCAGTATTTT.

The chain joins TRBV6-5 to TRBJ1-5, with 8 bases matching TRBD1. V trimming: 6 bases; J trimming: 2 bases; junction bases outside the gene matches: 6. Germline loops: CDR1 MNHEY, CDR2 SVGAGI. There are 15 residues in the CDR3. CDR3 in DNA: TGTGCCAGCAGCCGCGACAGGGGCCGCAATCAGCCCCAGCATTTT. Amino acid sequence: CASSRDRGRNQPQHF.